This T cell receptor (beta chain) was obtained from a study of shared clonotypes between healthy human individuals. Replicate sorted-subset PCRs were loaded with around 0.2 ug DNA, 25,000 to 30,000 T cell genomes. Profiled with immunoSEQ multiplex PCR; TCRdb holds only in-frame clones, not every one. The table records some 2,000,000 clones, 85% to 95% of them present only once. This TCR derives from a man aged 18 to 29 in good health. The specimen was naive CD4+ T cells sorted from blood. Subset reported: CD45RA+ positively selected.

DNA for the CDR3: TGTGCCACCAGCGACAGGGCTAATTCACCCCTCCACTTT. Translating gives CATSDRANSPLHF. The V call is TRBV15, the J call TRBJ1-6, with 7 bases lining up with TRBD1. Germline CDR1 is LNHNV and CDR2 is YYDKDF (reference sequence). J lost 6 bases, V lost 5 bases, and 1 base had no gene match. This CDR3 region has 13 residues. Full variable domain (missing parts from reference TRBV15 and TRBJ1-6): DAMVIQNPRYQVTQFGKPVTLSCSQTLNHNVMYWYQQKSSQAPKLLFHYYDKDFNNEADTPDNFQSRRPNTSFCFLDIRSPGLGDTAMYLCATSDRANSPLHFGNGTRLTVT.